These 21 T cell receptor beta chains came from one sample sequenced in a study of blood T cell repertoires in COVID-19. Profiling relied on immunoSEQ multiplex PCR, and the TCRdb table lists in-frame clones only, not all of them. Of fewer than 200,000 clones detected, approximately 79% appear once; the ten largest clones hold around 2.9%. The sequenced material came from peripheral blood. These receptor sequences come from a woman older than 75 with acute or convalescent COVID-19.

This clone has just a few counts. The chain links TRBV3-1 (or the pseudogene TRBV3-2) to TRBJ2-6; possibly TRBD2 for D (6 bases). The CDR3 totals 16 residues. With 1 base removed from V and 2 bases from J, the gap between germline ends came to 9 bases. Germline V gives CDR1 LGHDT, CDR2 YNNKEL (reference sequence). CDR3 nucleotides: TGTGCCAGCAGCCAAGGGTGGAGGGCTGGGGCCAACGTCCTGACTTTC. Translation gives CASSQGWRAGANVLTF.

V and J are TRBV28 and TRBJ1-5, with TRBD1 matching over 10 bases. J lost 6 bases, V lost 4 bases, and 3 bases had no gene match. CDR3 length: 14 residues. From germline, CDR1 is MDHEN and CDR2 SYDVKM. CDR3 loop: CASSSGTGVQPQHF. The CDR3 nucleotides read TGTGCCAGCAGTTCCGGGACAGGGGTTCAGCCCCAGCATTTT.

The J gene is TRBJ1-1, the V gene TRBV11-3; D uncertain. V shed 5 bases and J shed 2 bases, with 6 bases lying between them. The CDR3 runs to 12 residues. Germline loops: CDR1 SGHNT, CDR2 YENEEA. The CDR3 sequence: CASSNINTEAFF. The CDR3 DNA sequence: TGTGCCAGCAGCAACATAAACACTGAAGCTTTCTTT.

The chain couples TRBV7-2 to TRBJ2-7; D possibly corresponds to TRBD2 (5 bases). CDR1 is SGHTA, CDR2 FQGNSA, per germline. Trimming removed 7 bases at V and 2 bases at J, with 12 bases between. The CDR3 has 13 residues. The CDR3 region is CASTPDYPYEQYF. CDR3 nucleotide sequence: TGTGCCAGCACCCCAGACTACCCCTACGAGCAGTACTTC.

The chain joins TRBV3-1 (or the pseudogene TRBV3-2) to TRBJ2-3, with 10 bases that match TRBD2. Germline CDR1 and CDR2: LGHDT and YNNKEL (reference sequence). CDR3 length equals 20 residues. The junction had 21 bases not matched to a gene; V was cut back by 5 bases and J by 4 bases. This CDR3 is CASSRRQGRTSGTGADTQYF. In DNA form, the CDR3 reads TGTGCCAGCAGCAGACGACAGGGACGGACTAGCGGTACTGGGGCAGATACGCAGTATTTT.

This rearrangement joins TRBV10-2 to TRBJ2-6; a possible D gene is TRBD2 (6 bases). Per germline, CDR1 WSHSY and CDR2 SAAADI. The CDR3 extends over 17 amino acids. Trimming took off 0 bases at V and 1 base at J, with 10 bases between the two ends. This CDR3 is CASSESEGPSGANVLTF. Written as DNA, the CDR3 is TGCGCCAGCAGTGAGTCGGAGGGCCCTTCTGGGGCCAACGTCCTGACTTTC.

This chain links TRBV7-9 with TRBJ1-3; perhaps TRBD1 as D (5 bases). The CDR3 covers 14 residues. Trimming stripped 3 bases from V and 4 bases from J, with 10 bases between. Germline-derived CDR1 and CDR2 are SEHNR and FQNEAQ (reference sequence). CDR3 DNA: TGTGCCAGCAGCTTGGCGGGGGTCGGAAACACCATATATTTT. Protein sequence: CASSLAGVGNTIYF. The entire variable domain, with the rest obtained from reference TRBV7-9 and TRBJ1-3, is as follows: DTGVSQNPRHKITKRGQNVTFRCDPISEHNRLYWYRQTLGQGPEFLTYFQNEAQLEKSRLLSDRFSAERPKGSFSTLEIQRTEQGDSAMYLCASSLAGVGNTIYFGEGSWLTVV.

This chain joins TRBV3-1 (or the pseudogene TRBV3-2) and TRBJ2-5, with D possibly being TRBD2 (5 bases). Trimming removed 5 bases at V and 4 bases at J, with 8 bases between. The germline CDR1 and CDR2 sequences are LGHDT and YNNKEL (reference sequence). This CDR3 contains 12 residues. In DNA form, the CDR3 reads TGTGCCAGCAGCGGACGGGGAGAGACCCAGTACTTC. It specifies CASSGRGETQYF.

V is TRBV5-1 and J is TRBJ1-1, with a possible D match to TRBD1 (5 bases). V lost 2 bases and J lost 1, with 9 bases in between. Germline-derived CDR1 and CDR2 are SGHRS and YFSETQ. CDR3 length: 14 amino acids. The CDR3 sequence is CASSLDQGNTEAFF. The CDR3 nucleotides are TGCGCCAGCAGCTTAGACCAGGGGAACACTGAAGCTTTCTTT.

The CDR3 spells CASSRGDRQGEETQYF. The CDR3 DNA reads as TGCGCCAGCAGCCGAGGGGACAGGCAGGGGGAGGAGACCCAGTACTTC. The rearrangement uses TRBV5-1 and TRBJ2-5; TRBD1 agrees at 8 bases. The CDR3 totals 16 residues. CDR1 and CDR2 (germline): SGHRS, YFSETQ. The V and J ends lost 4 bases and 5 bases, in that order; junction bases with no gene match: 13.

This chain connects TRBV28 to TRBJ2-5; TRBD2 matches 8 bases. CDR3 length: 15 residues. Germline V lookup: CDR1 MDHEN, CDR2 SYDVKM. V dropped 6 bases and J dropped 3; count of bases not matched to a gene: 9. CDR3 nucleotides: TGTGCCAGCAGGAGCGGGAGTGCGGGAGAAGAGACCCAGTACTTC. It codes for CASRSGSAGEETQYF.

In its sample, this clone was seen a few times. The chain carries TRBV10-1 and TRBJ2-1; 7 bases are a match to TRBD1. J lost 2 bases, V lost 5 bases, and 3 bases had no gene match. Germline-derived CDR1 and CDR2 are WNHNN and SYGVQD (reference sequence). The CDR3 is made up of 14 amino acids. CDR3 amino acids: CASSPGQTYNEQFF. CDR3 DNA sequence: TGCGCCAGCAGTCCGGGACAGACCTACAATGAGCAGTTCTTC.

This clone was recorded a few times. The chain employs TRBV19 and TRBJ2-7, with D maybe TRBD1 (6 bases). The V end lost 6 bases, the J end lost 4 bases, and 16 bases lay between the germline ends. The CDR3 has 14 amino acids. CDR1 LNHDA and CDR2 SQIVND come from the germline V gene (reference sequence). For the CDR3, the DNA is TGTGCCAGTAGGCCAAGCCGGGACAAATACGAGCAGTACTTC. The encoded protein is CASRPSRDKYEQYF. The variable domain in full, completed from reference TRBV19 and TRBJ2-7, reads DGGITQSPKYLFRKEGQNVTLSCEQNLNHDAMYWYRQDPGQGLRLIYYSQIVNDFQKGDIAEGYSVSREKKESFPLTVTSAQKNPTAFYLCASRPSRDKYEQYFGPGTRLTVT.

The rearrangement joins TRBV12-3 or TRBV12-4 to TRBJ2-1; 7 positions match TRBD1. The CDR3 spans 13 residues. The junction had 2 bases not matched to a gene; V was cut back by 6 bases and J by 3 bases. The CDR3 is CASRGQYYNEQFF. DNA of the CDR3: TGTGCCAGCAGGGGACAGTACTACAATGAGCAGTTCTTC.

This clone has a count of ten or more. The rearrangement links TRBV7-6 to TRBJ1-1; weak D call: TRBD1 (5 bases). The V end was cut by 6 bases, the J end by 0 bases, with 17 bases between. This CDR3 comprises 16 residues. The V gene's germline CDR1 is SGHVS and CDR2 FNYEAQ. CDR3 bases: TGTGCCAGCAGTTCATCGCCGACAGCACTGAACACTGAAGCTTTCTTT. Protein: CASSSSPTALNTEAFF. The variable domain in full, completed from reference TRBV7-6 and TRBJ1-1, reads GAGVSQSPRYKVTKRGQDVALRCDPISGHVSLYWYRQALGQGPEFLTYFNYEAQQDKSGLPNDRFSAERPEGSISTLTIQRTEQRDSAMYRCASSSSPTALNTEAFFGQGTRLTVV.

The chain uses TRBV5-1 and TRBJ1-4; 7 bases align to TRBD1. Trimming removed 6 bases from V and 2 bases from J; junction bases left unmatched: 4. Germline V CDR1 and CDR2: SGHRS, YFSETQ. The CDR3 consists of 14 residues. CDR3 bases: TGCGCCAGCAACAGGGGATCCACTAATGAAAAACTGTTTTTT. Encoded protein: CASNRGSTNEKLFF. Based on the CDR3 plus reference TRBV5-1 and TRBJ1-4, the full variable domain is KAGVTQTPRYLIKTRGQQVTLSCSPISGHRSVSWYQQTPGQGLQFLFEYFSETQRNKGNFPGRFSGRQFSNSRSEMNVSTLELGDSALYLCASNRGSTNEKLFFGSGTQLSVL.

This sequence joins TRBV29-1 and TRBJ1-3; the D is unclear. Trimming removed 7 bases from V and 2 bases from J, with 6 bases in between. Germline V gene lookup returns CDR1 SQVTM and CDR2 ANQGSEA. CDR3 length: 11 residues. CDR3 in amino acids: CSAQTGNTIYF. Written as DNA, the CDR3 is TGCAGCGCCCAGACTGGAAACACCATATATTTT.

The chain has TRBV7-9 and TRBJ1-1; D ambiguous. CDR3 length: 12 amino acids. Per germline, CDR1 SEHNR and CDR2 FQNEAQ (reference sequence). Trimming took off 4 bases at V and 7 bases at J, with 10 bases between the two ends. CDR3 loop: CASSSGTIEAFF. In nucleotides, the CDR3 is TGTGCCAGCAGCTCCGGTACTATTGAAGCTTTCTTT. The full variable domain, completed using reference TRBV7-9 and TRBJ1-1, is DTGVSQNPRHKITKRGQNVTFRCDPISEHNRLYWYRQTLGQGPEFLTYFQNEAQLEKSRLLSDRFSAERPKGSFSTLEIQRTEQGDSAMYLCASSSGTIEAFFGQGTRLTVV.

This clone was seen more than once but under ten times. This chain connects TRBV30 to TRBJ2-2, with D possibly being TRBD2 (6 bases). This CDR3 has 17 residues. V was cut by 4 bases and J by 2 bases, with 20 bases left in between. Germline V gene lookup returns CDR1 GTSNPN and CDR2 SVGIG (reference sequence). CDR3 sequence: CAWKRADGDSNTGELFF. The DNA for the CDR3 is TGTGCCTGGAAAAGGGCCGATGGGGACTCTAACACCGGGGAGCTGTTTTTT.

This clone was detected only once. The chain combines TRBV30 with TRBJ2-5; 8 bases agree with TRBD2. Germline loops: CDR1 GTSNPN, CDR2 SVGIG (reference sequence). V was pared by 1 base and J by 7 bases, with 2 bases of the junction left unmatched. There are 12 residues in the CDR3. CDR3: CAWSGAGGTQYF. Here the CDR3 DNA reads TGTGCCTGGAGTGGGGCGGGAGGGACCCAGTACTTC.

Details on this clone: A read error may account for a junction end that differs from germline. The CDR3 loop reads CSVEAGSGQPQHF. For the CDR3, the DNA is TGCAGCGTGGAAGCAGGGTCAGGTCAGCCCCAGCATTTT. The chain links TRBV29-1 to TRBJ1-5; TRBD1 might be the D (5 bases). Germline CDR1 is SQVTM and CDR2 is ANQGSEA. This CDR3 spans 13 amino acids.